This T cell receptor beta chain was sequenced for a study of blood T cell repertoires in COVID-19. Study summary: Some COVID-19 samples were acute and others convalescent; all came from the United States, Italy and Spain. T cells, B-cell-depleted T cells, or PBMCs supplied cDNA or gDNA.

Under the authors' procedure: Amplified reference gene primers provided the basis for estimating nucleated cell counts. Sequenced by immunoSEQ multiplex PCR; TCRdb stores in-frame clones only, minus some. V and J calls and clone size are given by that table; D and trimming were obtained from the DNA. The data hold 65,000 to 70,000 clones, with around 90% observed a single time. At least ten counts were recorded for this clone. Within the sample, other DNA sequences also encode this same CDR3. The trim removed 6 bases at V and 5 bases at J, leaving 0 bases unmatched. Germline CDR1 is MNHEY and CDR2 is SMNVEV (reference sequence). CDR3 size: 11 residues.

J is TRBJ2-7 and V is TRBV27; 8 bases agree with TRBD2. The clonotype comes from a human donor with active COVID-19. The donor label of this sample is uncertain. Material for sequencing was peripheral blood. This CDR3 is CASRREDEQYF. The CDR3, as DNA: TGTGCCAGCAGGCGGGAGGACGAGCAGTACTTC.